The subject of this entry is one T cell receptor (beta chain). The antigen is not known. Amplification used 60 Vbeta primers and 13 Jbeta primers. Produced via immunoSEQ multiplex PCR; TCRdb's table is partial and in-frame only. This table holds 110,000 to 150,000 clones, around three quarters found once. The CDR3 contains 16 residues. J was trimmed by 4 bases and V by 2 bases; bases with no gene match: 4. Germline CDR1 reads LGHNA; CDR2 reads YNFKEQ. This record belongs to a study of cytomegalovirus exposure and HLA in healthy donors. About the study: Across almost 400 genotyped donors, about 81% landed in the Caucasian-associated ancestry cluster. Study-wide results and caveats: An observed cluster of highly shared sequence variants was recorded as a likely sequencing artifact.

This chain connects TRBV4-2 to TRBJ2-2; the match to TRBD2 covers 10 bases. This clonotype originated in a man aged 35 to 55 in good health and CMV-seronegative. Specimen: PBMCs. For the CDR3, the DNA is TGTGCCAGCAGCCAATCGACTAGCGGGTCCACCGGGGAGCTGTTTTTT. Protein: CASSQSTSGSTGELFF.